This is a list of T cell receptor beta chains from one sample in a study of breast tumors, draining lymph nodes, adjacent tissues. TCRdb called the multiplex PCR reads again in MiXCR, with one record for every CDR3 protein. This table has about 22,000 distinct CDR3 sequences, more than 50% appearing once. What was sequenced was breast tumor tissue. These TCRs come from a female donor with breast cancer. Some clones in this sample may be carry-over from other donors' samples. The conserved cysteine and the conserved F or W are not part of the CDR3 here.

CDR3 protein | J gene | V gene
SAREWDTEAF | TRBJ1-1 | TRBV20-1
ASSLAGGQDTQY | TRBJ2-5 | TRBV5-1
ASSLQGGQSPTEWAYNEQF | TRBJ2-1 | TRBV7-9
ASRTGYYGYT | TRBJ1-2 | TRBV19
ASSLAATNTGELF | TRBJ2-2 | TRBV7-3
ASSFFAGATDTQY | TRBJ2-3 | TRBV7-8
AILPGQGSYSPLH | TRBJ1-6 | TRBV5-1
ASSVAYSSSGNTIY | TRBJ1-3 | TRBV9
AISEGDSGANVLT | TRBJ2-6 | TRBV10-3
ASSLGGRSYEQY | TRBJ2-7 | TRBV7-9
ASSDRGRVWAETQY | TRBJ2-5 | TRBV11-2
ASFSGGSREKLF | TRBJ1-4 | TRBV6-6
ASSLAGAYEQY | TRBJ2-7 | TRBV7-8
ASSFALGPTGANVLT | TRBJ2-6 | TRBV12-3/TRBV12-4
ATSRNRVGNEQY | TRBJ2-7 | TRBV15
ATSDPGQGEGWNQPQH | TRBJ1-5 | TRBV24-1